The T cell receptor beta chain described here comes from a study of beta chain features in type 1 diabetes. This clone was observed many times. Its matching antigen is unknown. The CDR3 consists of 14 residues. V dropped 8 bases and J dropped 5; count of bases not matched to a gene: 8. The germline gives CDR1 SEHNR, CDR2 FQNEAQ (reference sequence). Whole-study findings and limits: With patients and controls alike, PCR might favor shorter templates to an equal degree. VDJ junctions in type 1 diabetes patients carried more deletions and fewer insertions.

The investigators reverse transcribed all of the isolated RNA, so they sequenced expressed TCRB transcripts. Libraries were prepared by immunoSEQ multiplex PCR; TCRdb keeps only in-frame clonotypes and omits some of them. The repertoire holds roughly 140,000 clones, with roughly 8.1% as singletons. The sample consisted of central memory CD4+ T cells from blood. The chain has TRBV7-9 and TRBJ2-7; 11 nucleotides match TRBD1. This clonotype originated in a man younger than 35 in good health. The CDR3 is CASGVWTGGHEQYF. The CDR3 DNA follows: TGTGCCAGCGGGGTTTGGACAGGGGGCCACGAGCAGTACTTC.